This T cell receptor (beta chain) was documented in a study of cytomegalovirus exposure and HLA in healthy donors. Study-level findings and limits: Among CMV-associated TCR beta chains, most appeared HLA-restricted in a later analysis.

There are 13 residues in the CDR3. The V gene end was trimmed by 7 bases and the J gene end by 1 base; junction bases not matched to a gene: 0. Looked up from germline, CDR1 is MDHEN and CDR2 is SYDVKM. The PCR employed 60 Vbeta primers together with 13 Jbeta primers. The method was immunoSEQ multiplex PCR; TCRdb's version includes in-frame clones alone and lacks a portion of them. The sample holds fewer than 150,000 clones, around 74% seen once. As concerns this clone: The antigen remains unidentified.

The receptor comes from a young man in good health and CMV-seronegative. The chain couples TRBV28 to TRBJ2-3; 9 bases are a match to TRBD2. The specimen was PBMCs. The CDR3 here is CASKRGGTDTQYF. In DNA, the CDR3 is TGTGCCAGCAAGCGGGGGGGCACAGATACGCAGTATTTT.